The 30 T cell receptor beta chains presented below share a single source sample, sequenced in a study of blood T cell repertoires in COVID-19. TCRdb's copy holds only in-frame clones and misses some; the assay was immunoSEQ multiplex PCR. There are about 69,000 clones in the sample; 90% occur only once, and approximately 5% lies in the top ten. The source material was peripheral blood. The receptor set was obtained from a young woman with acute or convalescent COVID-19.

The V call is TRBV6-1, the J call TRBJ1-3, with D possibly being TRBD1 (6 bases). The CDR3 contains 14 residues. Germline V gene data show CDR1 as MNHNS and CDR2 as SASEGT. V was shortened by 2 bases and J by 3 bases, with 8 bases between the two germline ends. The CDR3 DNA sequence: TGTGCCAGCAGTGAACAGGGGAGTGGAAACACCATATATTTT. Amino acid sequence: CASSEQGSGNTIYF.

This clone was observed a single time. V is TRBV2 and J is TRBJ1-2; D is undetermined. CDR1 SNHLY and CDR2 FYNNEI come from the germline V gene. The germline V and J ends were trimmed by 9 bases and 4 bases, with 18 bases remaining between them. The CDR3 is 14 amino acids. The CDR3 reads CARTGPRDIYGYTF. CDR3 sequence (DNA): TGTGCCAGAACCGGGCCACGGGATATCTATGGCTACACCTTC.

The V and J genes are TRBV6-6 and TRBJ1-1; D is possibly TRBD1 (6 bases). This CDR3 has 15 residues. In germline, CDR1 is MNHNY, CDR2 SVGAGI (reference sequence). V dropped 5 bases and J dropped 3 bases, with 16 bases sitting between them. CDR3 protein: CASSKQGVSDTEAFF. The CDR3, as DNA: TGTGCCAGCAGTAAACAGGGAGTATCTGACACTGAAGCTTTCTTT.

The CDR3 spells CASGLGLAYEQYF. In DNA form, the CDR3 reads TGTGCTAGTGGTTTAGGACTAGCCTACGAGCAGTACTTC. The chain has TRBV12-5 and TRBJ2-7; 7 bases fit TRBD2. Germline assignment: CDR1 LGHNT and CDR2 FRNRAP. CDR3 size: 13 residues. Unmatched junction bases numbered 1, after V lost 3 bases and J lost 2 bases.

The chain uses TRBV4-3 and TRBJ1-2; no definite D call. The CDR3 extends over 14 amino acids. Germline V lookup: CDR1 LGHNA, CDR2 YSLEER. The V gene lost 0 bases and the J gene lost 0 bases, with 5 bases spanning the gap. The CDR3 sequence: CASSQENSNYGYTF. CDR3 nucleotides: TGCGCCAGCAGCCAAGAAAACTCTAACTATGGCTACACCTTC.

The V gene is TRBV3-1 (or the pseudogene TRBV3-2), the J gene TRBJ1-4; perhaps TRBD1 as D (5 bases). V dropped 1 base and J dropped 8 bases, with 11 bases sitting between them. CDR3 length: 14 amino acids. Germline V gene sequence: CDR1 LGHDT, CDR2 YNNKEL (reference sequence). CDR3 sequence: CASSQGTQGEKLFF. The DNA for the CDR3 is TGTGCCAGCAGCCAAGGGACGCAGGGAGAAAAACTGTTTTTT.

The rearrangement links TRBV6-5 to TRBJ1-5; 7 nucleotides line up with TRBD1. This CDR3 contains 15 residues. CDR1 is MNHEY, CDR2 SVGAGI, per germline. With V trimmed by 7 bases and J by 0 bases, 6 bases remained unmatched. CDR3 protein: CASNPTGYSNQPQHF. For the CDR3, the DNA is TGTGCCAGCAATCCGACAGGGTATAGCAATCAGCCCCAGCATTTT.

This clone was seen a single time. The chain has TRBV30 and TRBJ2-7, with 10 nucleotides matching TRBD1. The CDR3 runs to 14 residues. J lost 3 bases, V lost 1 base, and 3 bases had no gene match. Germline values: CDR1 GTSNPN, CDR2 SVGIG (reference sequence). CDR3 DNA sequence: TGTGCCTGGAGTGGGGACAGGGGTGTCTACGAGCAGTACTTC. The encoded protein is CAWSGDRGVYEQYF.

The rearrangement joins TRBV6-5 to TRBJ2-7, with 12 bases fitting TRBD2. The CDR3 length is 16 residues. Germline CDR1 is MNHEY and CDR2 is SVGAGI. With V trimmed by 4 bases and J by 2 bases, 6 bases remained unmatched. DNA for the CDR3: TGTGCCAGCAGTTCAGGACTAGCGGGAATCCCCTACGAGCAGTACTTC. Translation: CASSSGLAGIPYEQYF.

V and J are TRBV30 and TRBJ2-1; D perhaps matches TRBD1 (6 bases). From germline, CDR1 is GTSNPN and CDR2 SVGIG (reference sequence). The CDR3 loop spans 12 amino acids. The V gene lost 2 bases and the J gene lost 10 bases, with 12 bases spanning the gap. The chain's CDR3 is CAWSQQGFEQFF. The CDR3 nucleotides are TGTGCCTGGAGTCAACAGGGATTCGAGCAGTTCTTC.

CDR3 nucleotide sequence: TGTGCCAGCAGAACGGTGTTAGGACAGGGAAGCTCCTATAATTCACCCCTCCACTTT. This translates into CASRTVLGQGSSYNSPLHF. The gene calls are TRBV2 and TRBJ1-6; 8 bases agree with TRBD1. Germline V gives CDR1 SNHLY, CDR2 FYNNEI. This CDR3 has 19 amino acids. The V gene end was trimmed by 6 bases and the J gene end by 0 bases; junction bases not matched to a gene: 13.

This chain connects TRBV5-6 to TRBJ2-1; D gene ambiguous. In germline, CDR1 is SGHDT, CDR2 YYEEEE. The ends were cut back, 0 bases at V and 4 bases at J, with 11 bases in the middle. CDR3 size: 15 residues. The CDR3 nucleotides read TGTGCCAGCAGCTTGGCGCTAAATCCATACAATGAGCAGTTCTTC. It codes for CASSLALNPYNEQFF.

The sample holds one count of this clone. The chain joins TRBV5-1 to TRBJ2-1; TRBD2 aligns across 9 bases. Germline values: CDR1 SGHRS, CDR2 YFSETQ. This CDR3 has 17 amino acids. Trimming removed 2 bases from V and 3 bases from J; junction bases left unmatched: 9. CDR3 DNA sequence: TGCGCCAGCAGCTTCCTTAGCGGGGGACACATCTACAATGAGCAGTTCTTC. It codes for CASSFLSGGHIYNEQFF.

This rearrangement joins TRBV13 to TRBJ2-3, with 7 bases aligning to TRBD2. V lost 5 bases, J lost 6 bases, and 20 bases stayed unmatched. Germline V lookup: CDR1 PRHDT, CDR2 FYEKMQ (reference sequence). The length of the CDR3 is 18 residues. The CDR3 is CASSPTGRGNPSGDTQYF. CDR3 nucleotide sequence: TGTGCCAGCAGCCCGACTGGGCGGGGGAACCCGTCGGGGGATACGCAGTATTTT.

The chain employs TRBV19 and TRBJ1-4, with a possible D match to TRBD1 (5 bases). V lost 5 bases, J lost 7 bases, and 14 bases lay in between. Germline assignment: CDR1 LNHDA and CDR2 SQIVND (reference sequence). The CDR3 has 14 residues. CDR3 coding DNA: TGTGCCAGTAGTCGGGCAGGGAGGGGTGAAAAACTGTTTTTT. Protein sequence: CASSRAGRGEKLFF.

CDR3 in DNA: TGTGCCAGTAGTATAATCCCGGGACAGGGGAACTATGGCTACACCTTC. Amino acids: CASSIIPGQGNYGYTF. The J gene is TRBJ1-2, the V gene TRBV19; 10 nucleotides match TRBD1. This CDR3 region has 16 residues. J lost 2 bases, V lost 2 bases, and 5 bases had no gene match. Germline assignment: CDR1 LNHDA and CDR2 SQIVND (reference sequence). Combining the CDR3 with reference TRBV19 and TRBJ1-2 gives the whole variable domain DGGITQSPKYLFRKEGQNVTLSCEQNLNHDAMYWYRQDPGQGLRLIYYSQIVNDFQKGDIAEGYSVSREKKESFPLTVTSAQKNPTAFYLCASSIIPGQGNYGYTFGSGTRLTVV.

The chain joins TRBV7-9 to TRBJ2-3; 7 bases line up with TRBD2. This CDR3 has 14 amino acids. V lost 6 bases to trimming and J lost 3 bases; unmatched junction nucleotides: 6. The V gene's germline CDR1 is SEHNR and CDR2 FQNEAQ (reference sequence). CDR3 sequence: CASSSQRETDTQYF. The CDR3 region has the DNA TGTGCCAGCAGTTCCCAGCGGGAAACAGATACGCAGTATTTT.

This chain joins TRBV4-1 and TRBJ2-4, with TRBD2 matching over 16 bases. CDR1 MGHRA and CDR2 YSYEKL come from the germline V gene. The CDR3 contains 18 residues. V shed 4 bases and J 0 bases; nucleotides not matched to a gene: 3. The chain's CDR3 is CASSPGLAGGVAKNIQYF. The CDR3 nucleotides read TGCGCCAGCAGCCCGGGACTAGCGGGGGGGGTAGCCAAAAACATTCAGTACTTC.

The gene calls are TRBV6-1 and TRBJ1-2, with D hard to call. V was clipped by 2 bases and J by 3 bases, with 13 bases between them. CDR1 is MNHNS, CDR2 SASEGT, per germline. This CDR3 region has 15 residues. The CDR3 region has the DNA TGTGCCAGCAGTGAAATAAGAAGGGAGTACTATGGCTACACCTTC. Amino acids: CASSEIRREYYGYTF.

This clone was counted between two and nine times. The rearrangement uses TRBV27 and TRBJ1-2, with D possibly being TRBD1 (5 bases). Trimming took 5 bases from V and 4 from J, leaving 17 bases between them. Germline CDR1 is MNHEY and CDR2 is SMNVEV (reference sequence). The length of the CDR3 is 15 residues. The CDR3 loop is CASSPRGGMSYGYTF. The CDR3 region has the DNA TGTGCCAGCAGTCCCCGGGGCGGGATGAGCTATGGCTACACCTTC.

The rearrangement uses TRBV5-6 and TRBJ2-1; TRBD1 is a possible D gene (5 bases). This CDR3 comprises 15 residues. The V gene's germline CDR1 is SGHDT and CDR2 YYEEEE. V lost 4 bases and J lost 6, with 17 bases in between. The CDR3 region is CASSTDQGPRNEQFF. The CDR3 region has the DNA TGTGCCAGCAGCACGGATCAGGGTCCTCGCAATGAGCAGTTCTTC.

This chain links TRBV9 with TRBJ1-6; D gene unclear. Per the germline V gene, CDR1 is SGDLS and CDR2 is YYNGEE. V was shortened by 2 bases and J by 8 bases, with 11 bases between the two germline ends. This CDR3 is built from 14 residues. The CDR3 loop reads CASSVRPWDSPLHF. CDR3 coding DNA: TGTGCCAGCAGCGTGAGGCCCTGGGATTCACCCCTCCACTTT.

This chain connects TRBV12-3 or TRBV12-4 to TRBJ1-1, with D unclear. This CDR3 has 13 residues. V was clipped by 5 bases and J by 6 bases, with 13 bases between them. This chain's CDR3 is CASSPQRVSEAFF. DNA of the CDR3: TGTGCCAGCAGTCCCCAGAGGGTTTCTGAAGCTTTCTTT.

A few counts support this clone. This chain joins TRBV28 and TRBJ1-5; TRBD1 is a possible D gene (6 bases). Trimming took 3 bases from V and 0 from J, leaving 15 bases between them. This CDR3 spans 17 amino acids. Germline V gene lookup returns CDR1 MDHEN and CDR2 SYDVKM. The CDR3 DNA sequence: TGTGCCAGCAGTTTCTCGGGGCAGGGGACTAGCAATCAGCCCCAGCATTTT. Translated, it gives CASSFSGQGTSNQPQHF.

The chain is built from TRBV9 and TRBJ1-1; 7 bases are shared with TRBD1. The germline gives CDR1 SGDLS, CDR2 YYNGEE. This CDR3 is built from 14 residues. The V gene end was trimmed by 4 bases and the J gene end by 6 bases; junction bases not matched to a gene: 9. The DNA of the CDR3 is TGTGCCAGCAGCCCCAGGGGACAGTTGTCTGAAGCTTTCTTT. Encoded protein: CASSPRGQLSEAFF.

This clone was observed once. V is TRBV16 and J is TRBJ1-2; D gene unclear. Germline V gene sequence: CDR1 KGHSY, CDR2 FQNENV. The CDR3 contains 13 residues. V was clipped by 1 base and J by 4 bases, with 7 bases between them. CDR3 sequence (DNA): TGTGCCAGCAGCCAATTTGAGTCCTATGGCTACACCTTC. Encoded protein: CASSQFESYGYTF.

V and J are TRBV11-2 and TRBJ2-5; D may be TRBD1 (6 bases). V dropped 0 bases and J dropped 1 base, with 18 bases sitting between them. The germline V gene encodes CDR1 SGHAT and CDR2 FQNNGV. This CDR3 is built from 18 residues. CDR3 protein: CASSLDRFEKGGQETQYF. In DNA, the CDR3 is TGTGCCAGCAGCTTAGATCGTTTCGAAAAAGGGGGCCAAGAGACCCAGTACTTC.

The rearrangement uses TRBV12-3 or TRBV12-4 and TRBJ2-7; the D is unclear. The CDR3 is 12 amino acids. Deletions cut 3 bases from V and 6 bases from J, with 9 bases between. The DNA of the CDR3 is TGTGCCAGCAGTTTTATCCGAGGCGAGCAGTACTTC. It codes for CASSFIRGEQYF.

The CDR3 spells CASRFGGNYGYTF. Here the CDR3 DNA reads TGTGCCAGCAGGTTTGGGGGGAACTATGGCTACACCTTC. The chain links TRBV6-5 to TRBJ1-2, with D perhaps matching TRBD1 (5 bases). V lost 6 bases, J lost 2 bases, and 10 bases lay in between. Germline values: CDR1 MNHEY, CDR2 SVGAGI. The CDR3 is 13 residues long.

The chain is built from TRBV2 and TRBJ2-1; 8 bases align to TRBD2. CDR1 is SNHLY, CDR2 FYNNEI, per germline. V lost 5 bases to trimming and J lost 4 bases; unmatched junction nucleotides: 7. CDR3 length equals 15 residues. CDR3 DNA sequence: TGTGCCAGCAGTCTCACTAGCGGAGATTACAATGAGCAGTTCTTC. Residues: CASSLTSGDYNEQFF. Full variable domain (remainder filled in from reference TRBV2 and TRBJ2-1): EPEVTQTPSHQVTQMGQEVILRCVPISNHLYFYWYRQILGQKVEFLVSFYNNEISEKSEIFDDQFSVERPDGSNFTLKIRSTKLEDSAMYFCASSLTSGDYNEQFFGPGTRLTVL.